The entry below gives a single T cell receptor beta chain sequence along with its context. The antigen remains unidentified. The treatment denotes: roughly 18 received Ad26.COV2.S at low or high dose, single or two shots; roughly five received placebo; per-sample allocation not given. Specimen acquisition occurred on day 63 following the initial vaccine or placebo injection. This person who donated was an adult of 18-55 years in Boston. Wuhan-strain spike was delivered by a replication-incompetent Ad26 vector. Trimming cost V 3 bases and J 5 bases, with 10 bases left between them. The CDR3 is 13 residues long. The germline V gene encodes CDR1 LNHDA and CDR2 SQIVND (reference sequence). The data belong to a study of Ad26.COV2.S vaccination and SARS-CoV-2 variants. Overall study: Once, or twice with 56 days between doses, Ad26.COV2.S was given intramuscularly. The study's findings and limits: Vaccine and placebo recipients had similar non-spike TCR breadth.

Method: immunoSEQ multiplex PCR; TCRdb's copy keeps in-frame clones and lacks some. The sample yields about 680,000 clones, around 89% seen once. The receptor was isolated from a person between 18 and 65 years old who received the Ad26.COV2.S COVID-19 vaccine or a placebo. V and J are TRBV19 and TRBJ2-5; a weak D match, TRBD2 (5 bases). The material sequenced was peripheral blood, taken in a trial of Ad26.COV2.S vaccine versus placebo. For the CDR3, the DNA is TGTGCCAGTAGTATTCTTGGAGGTGAGACCCAGTACTTC. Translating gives CASSILGGETQYF.